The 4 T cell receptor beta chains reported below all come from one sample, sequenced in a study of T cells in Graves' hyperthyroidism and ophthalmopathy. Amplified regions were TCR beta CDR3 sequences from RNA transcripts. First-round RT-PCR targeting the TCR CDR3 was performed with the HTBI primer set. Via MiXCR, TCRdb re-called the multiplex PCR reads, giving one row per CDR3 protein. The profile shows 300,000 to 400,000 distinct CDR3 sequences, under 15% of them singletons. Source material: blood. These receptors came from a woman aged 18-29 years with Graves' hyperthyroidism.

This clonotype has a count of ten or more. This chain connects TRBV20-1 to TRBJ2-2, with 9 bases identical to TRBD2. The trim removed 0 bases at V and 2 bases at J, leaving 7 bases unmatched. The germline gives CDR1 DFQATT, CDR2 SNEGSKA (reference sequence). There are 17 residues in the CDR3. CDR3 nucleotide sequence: TGCAGTGCTAGAGATCCAGCGGGGGGCTCCAACACCGGGGAGCTGTTTTTT. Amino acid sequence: CSARDPAGGSNTGELFF.

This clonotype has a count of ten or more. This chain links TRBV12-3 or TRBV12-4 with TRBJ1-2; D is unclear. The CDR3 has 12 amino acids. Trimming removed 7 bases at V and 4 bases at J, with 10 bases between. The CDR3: CASTTGSYGYTF. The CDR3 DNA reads TGTGCCAGCACCACGGGGAGCTATGGCTACACCTTC.

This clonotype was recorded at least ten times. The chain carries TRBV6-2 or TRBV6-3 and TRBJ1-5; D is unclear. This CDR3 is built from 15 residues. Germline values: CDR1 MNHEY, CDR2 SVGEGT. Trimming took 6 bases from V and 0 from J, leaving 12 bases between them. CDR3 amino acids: CASRPPGNSNQPQHF. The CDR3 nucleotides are TGTGCCAGCAGGCCGCCCGGAAATAGCAATCAGCCCCAGCATTTT.

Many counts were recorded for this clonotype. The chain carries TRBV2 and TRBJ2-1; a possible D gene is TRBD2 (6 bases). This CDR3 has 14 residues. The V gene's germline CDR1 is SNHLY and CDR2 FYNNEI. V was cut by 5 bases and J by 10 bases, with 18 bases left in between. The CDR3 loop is CASSSALRGTEQFF. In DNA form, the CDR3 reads TGTGCCAGCAGTTCTGCACTGCGGGGAACGGAGCAGTTCTTC. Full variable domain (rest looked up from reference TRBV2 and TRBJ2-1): EPEVTQTPSHQVTQMGQEVILRCVPISNHLYFYWYRQILGQKVEFLVSFYNNEISEKSEIFDDQFSVERPDGSNFTLKIRSTKLEDSAMYFCASSSALRGTEQFFGPGTRLTVL.